Listed below are T cell receptor beta chains from one sample, sequenced in a study of blood T cell repertoires in COVID-19. The repertoire was sequenced with immunoSEQ multiplex PCR; TCRdb's copy has only in-frame clones and lacks some. Among a few hundred thousand clones, 70% to 90% were seen once, and the ten largest hold over 2.5%. The source material was peripheral blood. These receptors all stem from a man in his sixties with acute or convalescent COVID-19. CDR3s leave out the opening cysteine and the closing phenylalanine or tryptophan. Not every row has a clone size; where given, it reads once, few, many or a size class.

J	size	V	CDR3
TRBJ1-1	once	TRBV3-1/TRBV3-2	ASSQDLGGGSYGTEAF
TRBJ1-2	few	TRBV30	AWDATGGTGYT
TRBJ1-1	few	TRBV6-5	ASSRIQGTNTEAF
TRBJ1-1	.	TRBV7-2	ASSPAGTGRERAF
TRBJ1-1	.	TRBV7-3	ASSFGGLNTEAF
TRBJ2-1	.	TRBV5-1	ASSVAGNNEQF
TRBJ2-7	few	TRBV18	ASSPPSSGDQY
TRBJ1-2	.	TRBV7-2	ASSENRRGSNYGYT
TRBJ2-1	once	TRBV27	ASSPAGVLNEQF
TRBJ2-1	.	TRBV11-2	ASSLAPSQGEQF
TRBJ2-7	.	TRBV9	ASSQSRGAGEQY
TRBJ1-2	once	TRBV30	AWSSPGTGYYGYT
TRBJ2-1	.	TRBV5-1	ASSLDGQGVIDEQF
TRBJ2-7	.	TRBV5-1	ASSLASGGLSYEQY
TRBJ1-3	.	TRBV5-4	ASSSWTEEGNTIY
TRBJ1-2	.	TRBV30	ASRGASTNYGYT
TRBJ1-4	.	TRBV5-4	ASSKGQGQELF
TRBJ2-2	.	TRBV19	ASGLAGYTGELF
TRBJ2-7	.	TRBV5-1	ASSSTGGYEQY
TRBJ1-5	.	TRBV2	ASSRDRGRHQPQH
TRBJ1-1	.	TRBV9	ASSVGQGGTEAF
TRBJ1-6	.	TRBV4-3	ASSQDSSYNSPLH
TRBJ1-4	.	TRBV11-2	ASSKGQASRGGEKLF
TRBJ1-1	.	TRBV6-5	ASSYSIWDRGKEAF
TRBJ1-1	.	TRBV2	ASSEVRETEAF
TRBJ1-2	.	TRBV24-1	ATGTVGGGPGNYGYT
TRBJ1-2	.	TRBV28	ASSFIGPRRDGYT
TRBJ1-1	.	TRBV30	AWSHLSAQQVLNTEAF
TRBJ2-6	.	TRBV7-8	ASSPGGGRRGANVLT
TRBJ2-2	few	TRBV11-2	ASSLAEGSNTGELF
TRBJ2-5	.	TRBV10-3	AISESGVAGRSTGETQY
TRBJ1-2	.	TRBV6-6	ASSPLRAGGNYGYT
TRBJ1-6	.	TRBV9	ASSAGNQARNSPLH
TRBJ2-1	.	TRBV29-1	SVEGATSGGSYNEQF
TRBJ2-3	.	TRBV12-5	ASGLGQGGGTDTQY
TRBJ2-1	.	TRBV12-5	ASGLVLRTAGSYNEQF
TRBJ2-7	.	TRBV13	ASSLEGGGSYEQY
TRBJ1-5	.	TRBV5-6	ASSSQARSNQPQH
TRBJ1-3	.	TRBV3-1/TRBV3-2	ASSHPLRGSGNTIY
TRBJ1-2	.	TRBV3-1/TRBV3-2	ASSQETVRYGYT
TRBJ1-2	.	TRBV5-1	ASSLSPGTEYGYT
TRBJ2-1	many	TRBV19	ASRVLGSYNEQF
TRBJ1-1	once	TRBV10-1	ASSDRDMNTEAF
TRBJ2-5	once	TRBV18	ASSPTGTGLGETQY
TRBJ2-7	many	TRBV15	ATSRVDSYGSYEQY
TRBJ2-4	.	TRBV25-1	ASSEPGLGNIQY
TRBJ1-4	.	TRBV7-9	ASSSPTGSATNEKLF
TRBJ1-2	.	TRBV19	ASSAARTGVSRYT
TRBJ1-2	.	TRBV3-1/TRBV3-2	ASSFRQGDGYT
TRBJ1-5	many	TRBV6-2/TRBV6-3	ASRPQSGNQPQH